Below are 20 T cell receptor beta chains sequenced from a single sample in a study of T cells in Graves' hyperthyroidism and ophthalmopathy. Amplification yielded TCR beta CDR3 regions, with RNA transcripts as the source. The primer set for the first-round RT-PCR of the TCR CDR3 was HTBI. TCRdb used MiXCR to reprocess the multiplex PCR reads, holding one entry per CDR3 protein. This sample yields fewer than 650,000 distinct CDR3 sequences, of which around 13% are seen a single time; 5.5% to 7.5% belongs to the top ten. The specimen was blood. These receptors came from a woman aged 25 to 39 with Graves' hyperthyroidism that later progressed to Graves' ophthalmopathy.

CDR3 residues: CASSEGTGPTDTQYF. CDR3 sequence (DNA): TGCGCCAGCAGCGAGGGGACAGGGCCCACAGATACGCAGTATTTT. The genes are TRBV5-1 and TRBJ2-3; 9 bases agree with TRBD1. Per germline, CDR1 SGHRS and CDR2 YFSETQ. The CDR3 extends over 15 amino acids. V was clipped by 4 bases and J by 2 bases; unmatched bases: 5. The complete variable domain, with remaining parts taken from reference TRBV5-1 and TRBJ2-3, reads KAGVTQTPRYLIKTRGQQVTLSCSPISGHRSVSWYQQTPGQGLQFLFEYFSETQRNKGNFPGRFSGRQFSNSRSEMNVSTLELGDSALYLCASSEGTGPTDTQYFGPGTRLTVL.

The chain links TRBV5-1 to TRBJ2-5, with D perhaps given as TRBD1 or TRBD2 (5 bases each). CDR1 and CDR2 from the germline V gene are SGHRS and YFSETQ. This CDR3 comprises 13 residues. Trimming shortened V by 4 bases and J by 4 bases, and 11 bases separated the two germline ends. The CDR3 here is CASSPGPLETQYF. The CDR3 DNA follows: TGCGCCAGCAGCCCGGGACCCCTAGAGACCCAGTACTTC.

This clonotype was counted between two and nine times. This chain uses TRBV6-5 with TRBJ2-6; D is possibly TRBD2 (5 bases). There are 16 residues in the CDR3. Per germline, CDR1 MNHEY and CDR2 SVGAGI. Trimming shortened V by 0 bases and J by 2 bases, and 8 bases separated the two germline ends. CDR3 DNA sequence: TGTGCCAGCAGTTACTCGCCCGGGGCTGGGGCCAACGTCCTGACTTTC. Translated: CASSYSPGAGANVLTF.

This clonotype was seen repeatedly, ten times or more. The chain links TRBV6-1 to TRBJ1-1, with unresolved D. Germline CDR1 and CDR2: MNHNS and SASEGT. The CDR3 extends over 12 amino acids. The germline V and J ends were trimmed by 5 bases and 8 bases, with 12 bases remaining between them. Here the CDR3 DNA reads TGTGCCAGCAGTTATTTGACCGCCGAAGCTTTCTTT. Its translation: CASSYLTAEAFF.

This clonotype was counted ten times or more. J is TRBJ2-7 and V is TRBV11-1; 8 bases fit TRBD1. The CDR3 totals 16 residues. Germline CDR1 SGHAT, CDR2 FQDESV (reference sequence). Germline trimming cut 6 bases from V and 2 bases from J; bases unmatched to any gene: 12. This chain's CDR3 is CASSPLWTGRPYEQYF. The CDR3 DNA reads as TGTGCCAGCAGTCCTTTATGGACAGGGCGCCCCTACGAGCAGTACTTC.

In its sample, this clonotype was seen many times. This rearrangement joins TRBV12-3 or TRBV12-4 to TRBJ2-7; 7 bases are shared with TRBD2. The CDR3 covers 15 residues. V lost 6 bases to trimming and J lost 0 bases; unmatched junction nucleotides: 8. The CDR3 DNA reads TGTGCCAGCAGCACCGGGACTAAGATCTCCTACGAGCAGTACTTC. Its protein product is CASSTGTKISYEQYF.

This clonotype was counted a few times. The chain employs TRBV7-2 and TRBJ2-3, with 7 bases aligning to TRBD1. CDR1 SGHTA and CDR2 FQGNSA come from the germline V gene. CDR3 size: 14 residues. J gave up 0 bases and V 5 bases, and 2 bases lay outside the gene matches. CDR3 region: CASSRGRSTDTQYF. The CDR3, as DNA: TGTGCCAGCAGCAGGGGGCGGAGCACAGATACGCAGTATTTT. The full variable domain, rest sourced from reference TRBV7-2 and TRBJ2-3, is GAGVSQSPSNKVTEKGKDVELRCDPISGHTALYWYRQSLGQGLEFLIYFQGNSAPDKSGLPSDRFSAERTGGSVSTLTIQRTQQEDSAVYLCASSRGRSTDTQYFGPGTRLTVL.

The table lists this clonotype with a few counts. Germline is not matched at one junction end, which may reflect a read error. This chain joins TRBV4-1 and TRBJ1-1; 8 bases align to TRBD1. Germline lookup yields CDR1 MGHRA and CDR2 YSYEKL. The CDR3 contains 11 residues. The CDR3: CASSPGGRVVF. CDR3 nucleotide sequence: TGCGCCAGCAGCCCAGGGGGCAGGGTTGTCTTT.

The CDR3 protein is CSATSGTYSYEQYF. CDR3 in DNA: TGCAGTGCCACTAGCGGGACGTACTCCTACGAGCAGTACTTC. This sequence joins TRBV20-1 and TRBJ2-7; 10 bases are shared with TRBD2. V was clipped by 6 bases and J by 0 bases; unmatched bases: 5. Germline loops: CDR1 DFQATT, CDR2 SNEGSKA (reference sequence). The CDR3 covers 14 residues.

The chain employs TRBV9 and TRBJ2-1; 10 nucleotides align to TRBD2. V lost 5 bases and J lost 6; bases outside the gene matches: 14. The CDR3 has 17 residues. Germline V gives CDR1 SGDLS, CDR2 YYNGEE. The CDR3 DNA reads TGTGCCAGCAGTCACCCCCTATTAGCGGGGGGTTCCAATGAGCAGTTCTTC. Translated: CASSHPLLAGGSNEQFF.

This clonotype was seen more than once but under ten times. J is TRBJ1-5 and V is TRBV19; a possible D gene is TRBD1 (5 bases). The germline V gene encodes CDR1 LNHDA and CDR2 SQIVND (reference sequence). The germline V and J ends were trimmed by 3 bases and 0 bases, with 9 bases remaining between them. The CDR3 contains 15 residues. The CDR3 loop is CASSIWGDSNQPQHF. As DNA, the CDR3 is TGTGCCAGTAGTATTTGGGGGGATAGCAATCAGCCCCAGCATTTT.

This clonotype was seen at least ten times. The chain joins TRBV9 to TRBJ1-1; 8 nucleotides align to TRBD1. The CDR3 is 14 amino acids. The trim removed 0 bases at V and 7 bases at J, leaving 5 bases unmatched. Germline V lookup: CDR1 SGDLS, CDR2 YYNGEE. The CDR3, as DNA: TGTGCCAGCAGCGTAGAAGGGACAGGTCGTGAAGCTTTCTTT. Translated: CASSVEGTGREAFF.

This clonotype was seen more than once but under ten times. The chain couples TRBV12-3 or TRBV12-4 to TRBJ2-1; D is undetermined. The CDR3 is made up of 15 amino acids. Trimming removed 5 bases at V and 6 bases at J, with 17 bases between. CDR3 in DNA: TGTGCCAGCAGTCTAAGCCCCGTGTACGCCAATGAGCAGTTCTTC. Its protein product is CASSLSPVYANEQFF.

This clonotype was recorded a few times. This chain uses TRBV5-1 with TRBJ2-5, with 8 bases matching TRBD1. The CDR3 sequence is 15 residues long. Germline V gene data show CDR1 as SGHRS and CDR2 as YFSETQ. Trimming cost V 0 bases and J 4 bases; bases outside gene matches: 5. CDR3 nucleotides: TGCGCCAGCAGCTTGGGGACAGGGTACGGAGAGACCCAGTACTTC. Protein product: CASSLGTGYGETQYF.

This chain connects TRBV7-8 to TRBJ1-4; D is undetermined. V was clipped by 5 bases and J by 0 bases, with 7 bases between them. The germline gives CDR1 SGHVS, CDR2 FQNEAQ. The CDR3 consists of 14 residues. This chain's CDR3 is CASSPPTTNEKLFF. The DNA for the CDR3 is TGTGCCAGCAGCCCACCAACAACTAATGAAAAACTGTTTTTT. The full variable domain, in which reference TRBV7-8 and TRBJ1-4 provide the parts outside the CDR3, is GAGVSQSPRYKVAKRGQDVALRCDPISGHVSLFWYQQALGQGPEFLTYFQNEAQLDKSGLPSDRFFAERPEGSVSTLKIQRTQQEDSAVYLCASSPPTTNEKLFFGSGTQLSVL.

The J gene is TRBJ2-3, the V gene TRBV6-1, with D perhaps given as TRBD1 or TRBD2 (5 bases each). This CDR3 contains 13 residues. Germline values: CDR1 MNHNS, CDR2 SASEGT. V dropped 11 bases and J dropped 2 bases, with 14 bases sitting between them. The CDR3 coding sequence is TGTGCCGCAAGGGACGGCAACACAGATACGCAGTATTTT. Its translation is CAARDGNTDTQYF.

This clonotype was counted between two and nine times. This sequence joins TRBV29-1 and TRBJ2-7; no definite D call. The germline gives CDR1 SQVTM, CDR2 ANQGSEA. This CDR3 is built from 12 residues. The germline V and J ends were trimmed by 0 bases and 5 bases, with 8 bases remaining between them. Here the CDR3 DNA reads TGCAGCGTTGAAGATAACGCGGACGAGCAGTACTTC. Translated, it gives CSVEDNADEQYF.

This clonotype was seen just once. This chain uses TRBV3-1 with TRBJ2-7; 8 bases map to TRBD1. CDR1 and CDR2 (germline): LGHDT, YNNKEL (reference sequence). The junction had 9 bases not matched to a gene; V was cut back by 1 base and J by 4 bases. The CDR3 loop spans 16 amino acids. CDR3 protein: CASSQARGDRQYEQYF. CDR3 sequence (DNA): TGTGCCAGCAGCCAAGCCAGAGGGGACAGGCAATACGAGCAGTACTTC.

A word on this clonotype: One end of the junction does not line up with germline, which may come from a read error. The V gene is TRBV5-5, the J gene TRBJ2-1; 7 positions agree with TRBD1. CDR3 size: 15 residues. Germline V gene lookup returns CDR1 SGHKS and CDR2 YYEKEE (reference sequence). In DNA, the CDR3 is TGTGCCAACAGCCGGGACAGCCTACCCTACAATGAGCAGTTCTTC. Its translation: CANSRDSLPYNEQFF.

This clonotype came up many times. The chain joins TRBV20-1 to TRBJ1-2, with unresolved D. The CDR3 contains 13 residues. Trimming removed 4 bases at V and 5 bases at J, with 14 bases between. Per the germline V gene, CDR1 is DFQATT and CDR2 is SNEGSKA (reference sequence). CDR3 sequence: CSATGLGLYGYTF. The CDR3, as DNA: TGCAGTGCTACTGGGCTAGGCCTGTATGGCTACACCTTC.